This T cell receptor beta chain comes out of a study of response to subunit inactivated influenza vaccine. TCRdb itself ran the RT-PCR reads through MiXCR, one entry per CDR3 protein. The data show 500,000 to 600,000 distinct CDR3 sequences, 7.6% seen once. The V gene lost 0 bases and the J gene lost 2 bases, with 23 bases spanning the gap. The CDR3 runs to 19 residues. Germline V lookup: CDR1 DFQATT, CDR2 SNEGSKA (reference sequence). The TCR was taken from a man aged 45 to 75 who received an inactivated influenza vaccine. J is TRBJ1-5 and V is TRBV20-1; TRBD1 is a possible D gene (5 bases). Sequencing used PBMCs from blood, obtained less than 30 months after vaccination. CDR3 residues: CSARDWAGRGAVGNQPQHF. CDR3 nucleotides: TGCAGTGCTAGAGATTGGGCAGGGCGAGGAGCAGTCGGCAATCAGCCCCAGCATTTT.